This TCR beta chain stems from a study of shared clonotypes between healthy human individuals. Per the germline V gene, CDR1 is SGHTA and CDR2 is FQGNSA. V was clipped by 5 bases and J by 4 bases; unmatched bases: 13. The CDR3 loop spans 17 amino acids. Points on this clone: Its specificity is not known.

Profiling relied on immunoSEQ multiplex PCR, and the TCRdb table lists in-frame clones only, not all of them. In the table there are 1 million to 1.2 million clones, 60% to 80% of which are singletons. Study observations and caveats: Inspection by rarefaction showed sorted-subset sequencing to be incomplete despite large depth. With several donors compared, roughly 5% of naive CD4 clonotypes were shared.

A split of CD4+ cells into CD45RA+ naive and CD45RA-negative memory subsets was performed. Sequencing used memory CD4+ T cells from PBMCs. Subset meaning: CD45RA-negative fraction. The sequence was obtained from a man aged 18 to 29 in good health. Some clones in this sample may be carry-over from other donors' samples. The rearrangement joins TRBV7-2 to TRBJ2-2; 7 bases are a match to TRBD1. CDR3 nucleotide sequence: TGTGCCAGCAGCCCCCAGCCGACAGGGAGAGGCACCGGGGAGCTGTTTTTT. This gives the protein CASSPQPTGRGTGELFF.